The present entry profiles one T cell receptor beta chain with its context. Its antigen is undetermined. Libraries were prepared by immunoSEQ multiplex PCR; TCRdb keeps only in-frame clonotypes and omits some of them. The sample holds 55,000 to 70,000 clones, 70% to 90% seen once. The germline CDR1 and CDR2 sequences are SGHNT and YYREEE (reference sequence). This CDR3 region has 16 residues. Germline trimming cut 0 bases from V and 5 bases from J; bases unmatched to any gene: 10. This entry comes from a study of OX40 agonist ivuxolimab in advanced cancers. Study background: The patients got ivuxolimab, which is an agonistic anti-OX40 (CD134) antibody.

Study observations and caveats: Clones of CD4+ and CD8+ blood T cells grew by week 6 at doses of 0.1 to 3.0 mg/kg. CD8+ T cells averaged more expanded clones than CD4+.

This clonotype was obtained from an adult with an advanced solid tumor such as melanoma, head and neck, liver or kidney cancer. The sample consisted of CD4+ or CD8+ T cells sorted from blood, taken in a trial of the OX40 agonist ivuxolimab. The rearrangement joins TRBV5-4 to TRBJ2-7; 8 nucleotides line up with TRBD2. The CDR3 region has the DNA TGTGCCAGCAGCTTGGAACTCGCGGGAGGCCTCAACGAGCAGTACTTC. Translation: CASSLELAGGLNEQYF.